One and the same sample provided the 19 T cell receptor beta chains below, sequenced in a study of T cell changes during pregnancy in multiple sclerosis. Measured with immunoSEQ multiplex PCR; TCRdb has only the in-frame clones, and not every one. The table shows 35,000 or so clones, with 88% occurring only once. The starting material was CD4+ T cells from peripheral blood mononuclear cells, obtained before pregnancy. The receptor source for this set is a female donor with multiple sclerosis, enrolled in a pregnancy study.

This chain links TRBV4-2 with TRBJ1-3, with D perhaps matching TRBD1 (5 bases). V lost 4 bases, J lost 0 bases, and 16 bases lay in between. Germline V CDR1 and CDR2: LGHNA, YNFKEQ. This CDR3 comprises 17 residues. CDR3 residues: CASSPPGGSTSGNTIYF. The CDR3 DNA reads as TGTGCCAGCAGCCCCCCCGGGGGATCTACCTCTGGAAACACCATATATTTT.

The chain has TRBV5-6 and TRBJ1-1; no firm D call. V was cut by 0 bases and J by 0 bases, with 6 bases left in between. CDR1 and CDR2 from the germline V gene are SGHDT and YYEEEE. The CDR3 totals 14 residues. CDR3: CASSLGAVNTEAFF. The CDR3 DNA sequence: TGTGCCAGCAGCTTGGGGGCAGTGAACACTGAAGCTTTCTTT.

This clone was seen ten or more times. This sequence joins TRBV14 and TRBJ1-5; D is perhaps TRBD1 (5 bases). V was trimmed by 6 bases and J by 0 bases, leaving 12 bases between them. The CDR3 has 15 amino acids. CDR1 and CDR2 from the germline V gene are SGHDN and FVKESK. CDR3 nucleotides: TGTGCCAGCAGTCTGGACGGACATAGCAATCAGCCCCAGCATTTT. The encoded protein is CASSLDGHSNQPQHF.

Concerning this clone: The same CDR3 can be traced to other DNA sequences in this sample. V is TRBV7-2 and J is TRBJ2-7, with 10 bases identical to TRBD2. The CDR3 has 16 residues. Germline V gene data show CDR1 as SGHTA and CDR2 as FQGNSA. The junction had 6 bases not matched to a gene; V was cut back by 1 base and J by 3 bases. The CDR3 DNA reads TGTGCCAGCAGCTTAGAAGGGGCTAGCGGGAGCTACGAGCAGTACTTC. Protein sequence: CASSLEGASGSYEQYF.

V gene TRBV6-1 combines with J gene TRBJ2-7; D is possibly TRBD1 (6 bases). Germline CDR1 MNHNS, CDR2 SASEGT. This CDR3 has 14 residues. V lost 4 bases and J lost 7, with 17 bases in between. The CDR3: CASSVLTGSGEQYF. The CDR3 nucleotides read TGTGCCAGCAGTGTACTTACAGGGTCTGGGGAGCAGTACTTC.

DNA of the CDR3: TGTGCCACCAGCAGAGATCGGGCTAGCCAAGGGGATACGCAGTATTTT. Translating it yields CATSRDRASQGDTQYF. The chain links TRBV15 to TRBJ2-3; maybe TRBD2 (5 bases). The CDR3 sequence is 16 residues long. Looked up from germline, CDR1 is LNHNV and CDR2 is YYDKDF (reference sequence). V gave up 0 bases and J gave up 6 bases, with 16 bases separating them.

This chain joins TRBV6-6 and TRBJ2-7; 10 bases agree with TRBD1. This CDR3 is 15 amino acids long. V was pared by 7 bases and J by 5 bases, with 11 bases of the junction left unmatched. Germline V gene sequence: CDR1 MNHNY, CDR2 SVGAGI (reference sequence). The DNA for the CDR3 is TGTGCCAGCACAGACCGGGACAGGGGCGGCCACGAGCAGTACTTC. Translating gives CASTDRDRGGHEQYF.

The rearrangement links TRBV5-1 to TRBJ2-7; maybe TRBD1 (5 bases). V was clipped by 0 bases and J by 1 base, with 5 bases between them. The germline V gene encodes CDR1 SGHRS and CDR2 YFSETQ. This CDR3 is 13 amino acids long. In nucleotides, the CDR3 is TGCGCCAGCAGCTTGGACAGGTCCTACGAGCAGTACTTC. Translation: CASSLDRSYEQYF.

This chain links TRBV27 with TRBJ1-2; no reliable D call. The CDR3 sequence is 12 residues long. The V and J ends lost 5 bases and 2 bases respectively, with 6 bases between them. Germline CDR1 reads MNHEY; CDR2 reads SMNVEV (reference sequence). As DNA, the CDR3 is TGTGCCAGCAGTCTTTCCAACTATGGCTACACCTTC. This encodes CASSLSNYGYTF.

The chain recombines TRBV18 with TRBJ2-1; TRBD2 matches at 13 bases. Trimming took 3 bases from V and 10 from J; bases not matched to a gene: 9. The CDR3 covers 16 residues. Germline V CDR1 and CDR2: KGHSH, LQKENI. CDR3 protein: CASSPPAGLAGREQFF. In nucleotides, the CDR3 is TGTGCCAGCTCACCTCCGGCGGGACTAGCGGGACGGGAGCAGTTCTTC.

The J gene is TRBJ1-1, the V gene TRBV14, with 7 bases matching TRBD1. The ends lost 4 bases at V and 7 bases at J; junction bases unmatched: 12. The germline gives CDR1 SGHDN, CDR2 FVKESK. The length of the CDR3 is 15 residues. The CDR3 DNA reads TGTGCCAGCAGCCCGTTCCTAGGGACAGCCTTTGAAGCTTTCTTT. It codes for CASSPFLGTAFEAFF.

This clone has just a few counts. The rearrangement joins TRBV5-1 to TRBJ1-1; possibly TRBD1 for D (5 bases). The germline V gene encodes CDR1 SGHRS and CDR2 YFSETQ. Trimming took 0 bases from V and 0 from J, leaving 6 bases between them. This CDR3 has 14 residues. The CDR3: CASSLDRMNTEAFF. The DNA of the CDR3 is TGCGCCAGCAGCTTGGACAGGATGAACACTGAAGCTTTCTTT.

DNA of the CDR3: TGTGCCAGCAGCCAGGGACAGCCAGCTAACTATGGCTACACCTTC. It yields the protein CASSQGQPANYGYTF. The J gene is TRBJ1-2, the V gene TRBV7-2; 7 nucleotides match TRBD1. Germline assignment: CDR1 SGHTA and CDR2 FQGNSA. V shed 5 bases and J 0 bases; nucleotides not matched to a gene: 6. This CDR3 is 15 amino acids long.

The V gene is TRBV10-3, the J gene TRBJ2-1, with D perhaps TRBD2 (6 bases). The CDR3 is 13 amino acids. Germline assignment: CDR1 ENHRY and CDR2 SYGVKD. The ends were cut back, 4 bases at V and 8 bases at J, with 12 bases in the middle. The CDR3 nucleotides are TGTGCCATCAGTGTAACTAGCATCGATGAGCAGTTCTTC. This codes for CAISVTSIDEQFF.

The chain's CDR3 is CASSPILAGYQETQYF. CDR3 coding DNA: TGTGCCAGCAGCCCAATACTAGCGGGGTACCAAGAGACCCAGTACTTC. This chain links TRBV7-6 with TRBJ2-5; 10 positions match TRBD2. V lost 5 bases and J lost 0; bases outside the gene matches: 6. Per the germline V gene, CDR1 is SGHVS and CDR2 is FNYEAQ. The length of the CDR3 is 16 residues.

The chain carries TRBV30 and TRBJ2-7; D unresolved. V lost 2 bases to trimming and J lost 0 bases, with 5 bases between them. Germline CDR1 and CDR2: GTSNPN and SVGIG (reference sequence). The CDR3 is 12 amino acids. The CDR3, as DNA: TGTGCCTGGAGTAGGAGCTCCTACGAGCAGTACTTC. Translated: CAWSRSSYEQYF.

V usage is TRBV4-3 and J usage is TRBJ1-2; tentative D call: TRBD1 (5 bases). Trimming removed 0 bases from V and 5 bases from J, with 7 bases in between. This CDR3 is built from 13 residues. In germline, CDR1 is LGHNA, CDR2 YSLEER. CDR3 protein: CASSQDGGYGYTF. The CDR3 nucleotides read TGCGCCAGCAGCCAAGATGGGGGGTATGGCTACACCTTC.

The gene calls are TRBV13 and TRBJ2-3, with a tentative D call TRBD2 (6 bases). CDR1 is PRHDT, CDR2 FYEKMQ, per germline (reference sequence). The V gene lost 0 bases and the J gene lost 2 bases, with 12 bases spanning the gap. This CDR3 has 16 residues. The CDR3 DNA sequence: TGTGCCAGCAGCTTAGGATTTGCGGGAACCACAGATACGCAGTATTTT. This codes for CASSLGFAGTTDTQYF.

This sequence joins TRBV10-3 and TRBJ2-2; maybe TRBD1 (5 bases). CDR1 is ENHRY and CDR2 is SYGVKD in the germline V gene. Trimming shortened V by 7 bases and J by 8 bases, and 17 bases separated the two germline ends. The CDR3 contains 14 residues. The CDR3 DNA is TGTGCCATCACCCAGGGCTTACCGGTTGGGGAGCTGTTTTTT. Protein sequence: CAITQGLPVGELFF.